The count of the clone carrying this T cell receptor (beta chain) is one. Its antigen is not identified. The protocol was immunoSEQ multiplex PCR, while the TCRdb copy is restricted to in-frame clones and leaves out a portion. The sample holds about 17,000 clones, roughly 70% seen once. One to two pinch biopsies were taken from the rectum during colonoscopy. In germline, CDR1 is SGHTA, CDR2 FQGNSA. Deletions cut 1 base from V and 1 base from J, with 4 bases between. This CDR3 is built from 13 residues. The sample comes from a study of pediatric ulcerative colitis. About the study: Six or seven patients showed pancolitis and two showed left-sided colitis.

Overall study results and limits: Ulcerative colitis patients shared more blood-rectal clones than controls. Some T cells in rectal biopsies may come from blood, especially with overt colitis. A couple of rectal CDR3 clonotypes occurred in all ulcerative colitis patients.

This receptor was taken from a girl aged 10 to 17 with moderate ulcerative colitis. The chain combines TRBV7-2 with TRBJ1-1; no definite D call. Sequenced sample: gut tissue. CDR3 DNA sequence: TGTGCCAGCAGCTTAGGCAGGAACACTGAAGCTTTCTTT. Translating gives CASSLGRNTEAFF.